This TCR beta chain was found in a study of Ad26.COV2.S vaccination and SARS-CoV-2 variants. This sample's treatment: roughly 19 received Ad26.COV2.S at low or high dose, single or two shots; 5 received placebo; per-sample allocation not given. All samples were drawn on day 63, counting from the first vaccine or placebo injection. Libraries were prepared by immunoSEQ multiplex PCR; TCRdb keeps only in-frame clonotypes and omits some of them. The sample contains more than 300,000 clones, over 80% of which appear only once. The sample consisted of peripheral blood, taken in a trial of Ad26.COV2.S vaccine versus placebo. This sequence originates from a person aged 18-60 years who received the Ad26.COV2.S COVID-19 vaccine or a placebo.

The CDR3 region has the DNA TGTGCCAGCAGCCCACGGGGGACTACTAACTATGGCTACACCTTC. Encoded protein: CASSPRGTTNYGYTF. V and J are TRBV7-9 and TRBJ1-2, with D tentatively TRBD1 (5 bases). There are 15 residues in the CDR3. Trimming left V 5 bases short and J 0 bases short, with 13 bases between. Germline assignment: CDR1 SEHNR and CDR2 FQNEAQ (reference sequence).